This entry lists 27 T cell receptor beta chains sequenced from one sample in a study of OX40 agonist ivuxolimab in advanced cancers. Method: immunoSEQ multiplex PCR; TCRdb's copy keeps in-frame clones and lacks some. This table has roughly 15,000 clones, 80% appearing once. The sequences come from CD4+ or CD8+ T cells sorted from blood, collected in a trial of the OX40 agonist ivuxolimab. All receptors derive from an adult with an advanced solid tumor such as melanoma, head and neck, liver or kidney cancer.

CDR3 bases: TGTGCCACCCGACAGGGAATATATGAGCAGTTCTTC. Protein: CATRQGIYEQFF. This chain joins TRBV19 and TRBJ2-1; the match to TRBD1 covers 7 bases. This CDR3 has 12 amino acids. V lost 10 bases and J lost 8; bases outside the gene matches: 8. Per the germline V gene, CDR1 is LNHDA and CDR2 is SQIVND (reference sequence). Supplemented by reference TRBV19 and TRBJ2-1, the full variable domain reads DGGITQSPKYLFRKEGQNVTLSCEQNLNHDAMYWYRQDPGQGLRLIYYSQIVNDFQKGDIAEGYSVSREKKESFPLTVTSAQKNPTAFYLCATRQGIYEQFFGPGTRLTVL.

The chain combines TRBV5-5 with TRBJ2-2; 10 nucleotides match TRBD1. The length of the CDR3 is 15 residues. Germline-derived CDR1 and CDR2 are SGHKS and YYEKEE (reference sequence). Trimming took 5 bases from V and 5 from J; bases not matched to a gene: 6. CDR3 sequence: CASRVGTGVTGELFF. The CDR3 DNA follows: TGTGCCAGCAGAGTCGGGACAGGGGTTACCGGGGAGCTGTTTTTT.

The DNA of the CDR3 is TGTGCCAGCAGTTACGGGGGGGAAGGCAAAAACATTCAGTACTTC. Amino acid sequence: CASSYGGEGKNIQYF. This chain connects TRBV6-6 to TRBJ2-4; 7 positions agree with TRBD2. CDR3 length: 15 residues. Unmatched junction bases numbered 4, after V lost 2 bases and J lost 3 bases. Germline V gene sequence: CDR1 MNHNY, CDR2 SVGAGI (reference sequence).

This chain links TRBV9 with TRBJ2-2; TRBD2 matches 10 bases. The CDR3 is 18 residues long. Germline CDR1 reads SGDLS; CDR2 reads YYNGEE. The V gene end was trimmed by 3 bases and the J gene end by 4 bases; junction bases not matched to a gene: 12. CDR3 sequence reads: CASSAGSGRAGITGELFF. DNA for the CDR3: TGTGCCAGCAGCGCAGGGAGCGGGAGGGCCGGGATCACCGGGGAGCTGTTTTTT.

The rearrangement links TRBV14 to TRBJ1-1; TRBD1 might be the D (5 bases). V gave up 4 bases and J gave up 4 bases, with 13 bases separating them. CDR1 and CDR2 from the germline V gene are SGHDN and FVKESK. This CDR3 comprises 14 residues. The CDR3 nucleotides read TGTGCCAGCAGCCCTGGGACGGCCGGCACTGAAGCTTTCTTT. This encodes CASSPGTAGTEAFF. The variable domain in full, completed from reference TRBV14 and TRBJ1-1, reads EAGVTQFPSHSVIEKGQTVTLRCDPISGHDNLYWYRRVMGKEIKFLLHFVKESKQDESGMPNNRFLAERTGGTYSTLKVQPAELEDSGVYFCASSPGTAGTEAFFGQGTRLTVV.

The chain couples TRBV19 to TRBJ1-5; TRBD1 might be the D (5 bases). The germline CDR1 and CDR2 sequences are LNHDA and SQIVND (reference sequence). The V gene lost 5 bases and the J gene lost 1 base, with 12 bases spanning the gap. This CDR3 comprises 15 residues. The CDR3 nucleotides read TGTGCCAGTAGTCCTATGGCAGGGAGCAATCAGCCCCAGCATTTT. This encodes CASSPMAGSNQPQHF.

Judged by abundance, this clone is medium-sized. V and J are TRBV6-1 and TRBJ1-4; D possibly corresponds to TRBD1 (6 bases). The CDR3 extends over 15 amino acids. Per the germline V gene, CDR1 is MNHNS and CDR2 is SASEGT. Trimming pared 7 bases from V and 4 bases from J, leaving 16 bases between. The CDR3 protein is CASNTDSEVNEKLFF. CDR3 nucleotide sequence: TGTGCCAGCAATACGGACAGCGAGGTTAATGAAAAACTGTTTTTT.

This clone was observed a handful of times. The genes are TRBV30 and TRBJ1-1; D is unclear. The CDR3 has 13 amino acids. The V gene lost 7 bases and the J gene lost 2 bases, with 14 bases spanning the gap. Germline CDR1 reads GTSNPN; CDR2 reads SVGIG (reference sequence). CDR3 in amino acids: CASSDTGNTEAFF. CDR3 DNA sequence: TGTGCCTCCTCAGATACCGGAAACACTGAAGCTTTCTTT.

The chain has TRBV30 and TRBJ1-1; 7 bases fit TRBD1. The V gene's germline CDR1 is GTSNPN and CDR2 SVGIG (reference sequence). This CDR3 has 17 amino acids. Losses at the gene ends were 0 bases for V and 0 bases for J; bases not matched to a gene: 10. The DNA of the CDR3 is TGTGCCTGGAGTGTACGACGATGGACAGGTCTGAACACTGAAGCTTTCTTT. It specifies CAWSVRRWTGLNTEAFF.

J is TRBJ2-1 and V is TRBV2, with 14 bases aligning to TRBD2. After removal of 4 bases from V and 5 bases from J, the junction contained 4 bases not matched to a gene. The CDR3 runs 16 residues. Germline V gene sequence: CDR1 SNHLY, CDR2 FYNNEI. In DNA form, the CDR3 reads TGTGCCAGCAGTGGGGGGACTAGCGGGAGAGACAATGAGCAGTTCTTC. Protein product: CASSGGTSGRDNEQFF.

The rearrangement uses TRBV5-6 and TRBJ2-7; D is possibly TRBD1 (6 bases). This CDR3 contains 14 residues. The V gene's germline CDR1 is SGHDT and CDR2 YYEEEE. V lost 0 bases to trimming and J lost 1 base, with 8 bases between them. CDR3 sequence (DNA): TGTGCCAGCAGCTTGGCCGGACAGTCCTACGAGCAGTACTTC. Amino acid sequence: CASSLAGQSYEQYF. Complete variable domain (other parts from reference TRBV5-6 and TRBJ2-7): DAGVTQSPTHLIKTRGQQVTLRCSPKSGHDTVSWYQQALGQGPQFIFQYYEEEERQRGNFPDRFSGHQFPNYSSELNVNALLLGDSALYLCASSLAGQSYEQYFGPGTRLTVT.

This chain uses TRBV6-5 with TRBJ2-1; no definite D call. This CDR3 has 11 amino acids. V was shortened by 7 bases and J by 3 bases, with 4 bases between the two germline ends. The germline gives CDR1 MNHEY, CDR2 SVGAGI. Here the CDR3 DNA reads TGTGCCAGCACTGACTACAATGAGCAGTTCTTC. Protein: CASTDYNEQFF.

The rearrangement links TRBV7-9 to TRBJ1-1; tentative D call: TRBD1 (5 bases). CDR3 length: 13 residues. V dropped 1 base and J dropped 6 bases, with 9 bases sitting between them. Germline V lookup: CDR1 SEHNR, CDR2 FQNEAQ (reference sequence). Here the CDR3 reads CASSLGQGAEAFF. The DNA for the CDR3 is TGTGCCAGCAGCTTAGGGCAGGGAGCTGAAGCTTTCTTT.

The rearrangement links TRBV7-6 to TRBJ1-1; no clear D gene. Between the trimmed V and J ends, which lost 4 bases and 11 bases, there was a span of 17 bases. Germline V gives CDR1 SGHVS, CDR2 FNYEAQ. This CDR3 has 13 residues. This chain's CDR3 is CASSSPGNLAAFF. The CDR3 nucleotides read TGTGCCAGCAGCTCCCCGGGGAATCTCGCTGCTTTCTTT.

This clone was detected only a few times. Written as DNA, the CDR3 is TGTGCCAGCACCGGACGCACTGAAGCTTTCTTT. Residues: CASTGRTEAFF. J is TRBJ1-1 and V is TRBV2; D uncertain. Germline CDR1 is SNHLY and CDR2 is FYNNEI. This CDR3 spans 11 amino acids. Trimming took off 7 bases at V and 4 bases at J, with 7 bases between the two ends. The whole variable domain, remainder taken from reference TRBV2 and TRBJ1-1, is EPEVTQTPSHQVTQMGQEVILRCVPISNHLYFYWYRQILGQKVEFLVSFYNNEISEKSEIFDDQFSVERPDGSNFTLKIRSTKLEDSAMYFCASTGRTEAFFGQGTRLTVV.

This clone was seen just once. CDR3 sequence (DNA): TGTGCCAGCAGCTCCACGGGGGGTCCCTACAATGAGCAGTTCTTC. Translating gives CASSSTGGPYNEQFF. The chain employs TRBV7-8 and TRBJ2-1; TRBD2 aligns across 7 bases. The J segment lost 2 bases and the V segment lost 4 bases, leaving 5 bases of the junction unmatched. The CDR3 sequence is 15 residues long. In germline, CDR1 is SGHVS, CDR2 FQNEAQ.

The chain employs TRBV10-1 and TRBJ1-1; 11 nucleotides agree with TRBD1. The CDR3 runs to 15 residues. Germline trimming cut 4 bases from V and 5 bases from J; bases unmatched to any gene: 6. Germline loops: CDR1 WNHNN, CDR2 SYGVQD (reference sequence). CDR3 sequence reads: CASSARTGGITEAFF. The CDR3, as DNA: TGCGCCAGCAGTGCCCGGACAGGGGGCATAACTGAAGCTTTCTTT.

The chain joins TRBV5-8 to TRBJ1-1; no clear D. The CDR3 totals 13 residues. Germline values: CDR1 SGHTS, CDR2 YDEGEE. The V end lost 1 base, the J end lost 5 bases, and 9 bases lay between the germline ends. CDR3: CASSLRVGTEAFF. The CDR3 nucleotides are TGTGCCAGCAGCTTGCGGGTGGGGACTGAAGCTTTCTTT.

V usage is TRBV6-4 and J usage is TRBJ2-6, with TRBD1 matching over 8 bases. This CDR3 region has 17 residues. Germline CDR1 reads MRHNA; CDR2 reads SNTAGT. The ends lost 6 bases at V and 0 bases at J; junction bases unmatched: 7. CDR3: CASRGGQASSGANVLTF. The CDR3 bases are TGTGCCAGCAGGGGGGGACAGGCCAGCTCTGGGGCCAACGTCCTGACTTTC.

This chain links TRBV6-1 with TRBJ2-1, with TRBD1 matching 9 bases. Germline V lookup: CDR1 MNHNS, CDR2 SASEGT. The CDR3 runs 15 residues. V lost 4 bases, J lost 7 bases, and 8 bases stayed unmatched. The CDR3 sequence: CASSVIQGAGNEQFF. CDR3 in DNA: TGTGCCAGCAGTGTCATACAGGGGGCCGGTAATGAGCAGTTCTTC.

This clone was counted only a few times. The V gene is TRBV11-2, the J gene TRBJ2-1; possible D gene TRBD2, 5 bases. Trimming took 5 bases from V and 9 from J, leaving 23 bases between them. CDR3 length equals 16 residues. CDR1 and CDR2 (germline): SGHAT, FQNNGV. CDR3 protein: CASSTQAYGWRSEQFF. The DNA for the CDR3 is TGTGCCAGCAGCACACAAGCTTACGGGTGGAGGAGTGAGCAGTTCTTC.

This chain links TRBV27 with TRBJ2-7; possible D gene TRBD2, 6 bases. This CDR3 contains 14 residues. Germline lookup yields CDR1 MNHEY and CDR2 SMNVEV (reference sequence). V lost 3 bases, J lost 3 bases, and 12 bases lay in between. CDR3 coding DNA: TGTGCCAGCAGTTTCGACAGTAGCGGCTACGAGCAGTACTTC. Its translation is CASSFDSSGYEQYF.

This sequence joins TRBV11-2 and TRBJ1-5; TRBD1 might be the D (5 bases). V was pared by 6 bases and J by 10 bases, with 13 bases between. CDR3 length: 12 residues. Germline CDR1 reads SGHAT; CDR2 reads FQNNGV. CDR3 sequence: CASSTWGEPQHF. CDR3 nucleotide sequence: TGTGCCAGCAGTACGTGGGGGGAACCCCAGCATTTT.

The chain recombines TRBV5-6 with TRBJ2-4; possibly TRBD1 for D (6 bases). In germline, CDR1 is SGHDT, CDR2 YYEEEE. The CDR3 runs 16 residues. V was shortened by 0 bases and J by 0 bases, with 10 bases between the two germline ends. The CDR3 nucleotides are TGTGCCAGCAGCTTGGGGACAGCCCTAGCCAAAAACATTCAGTACTTC. This codes for CASSLGTALAKNIQYF.

This clone is a singleton in its sample. The chain combines TRBV4-1 with TRBJ1-4; 12 bases are shared with TRBD1. The CDR3 is made up of 16 amino acids. The trim removed 4 bases at V and 7 bases at J, leaving 7 bases unmatched. In germline, CDR1 is MGHRA, CDR2 YSYEKL. The CDR3 DNA is TGCGCCAGCAGCCTTGTGGCGGGACAGGGGGCTGAAAAACTGTTTTTT. Its protein product is CASSLVAGQGAEKLFF.

V is TRBV7-9 and J is TRBJ2-3; 9 bases are a match to TRBD2. CDR1 and CDR2 from the germline V gene are SEHNR and FQNEAQ (reference sequence). Trimming took 3 bases from V and 2 from J; bases not matched to a gene: 3. This CDR3 has 15 amino acids. For the CDR3, the DNA is TGTGCCAGCAGCTTCAGCGGGGGGCACACAGATACGCAGTATTTT. Translated: CASSFSGGHTDTQYF.

The V and J genes are TRBV6-6 and TRBJ1-5; unclear D gene. CDR3 size: 16 residues. Germline CDR1 and CDR2: MNHNY and SVGAGI (reference sequence). Trimming stripped 0 bases from V and 4 bases from J, with 13 bases between. The CDR3: CASSYSLAALNQPQHF. The CDR3 coding sequence is TGTGCCAGCAGTTACTCGTTGGCGGCACTTAATCAGCCCCAGCATTTT.